This record concerns one TCR beta chain sequence. This sample is part of a study of blood T cells in healthy people across ages. Staff drew around 10 milliliters of peripheral blood from each donor. The CDR3 runs to 14 residues. Germline V gene lookup returns CDR1 LGHDT and CDR2 YNNKEL (reference sequence). With 3 bases removed from V and 1 base from J, the gap between germline ends came to 7 bases. For the second PCR, which ran for about 7 to 11 cycles, a sample-barcoded 5' primer and a J-beta primer mix were used. TCRdb re-derived calls from the 5' RACE reads in MiXCR, one entry per CDR3 protein. The sample yields roughly 830,000 distinct CDR3 sequences, 62% seen once.

The specimen sequenced was blood. The source of this sequence is a man younger than 45 in good health. This chain joins TRBV3-1 and TRBJ1-5; maybe TRBD1 (5 bases). CDR3 DNA sequence: TGTGCCAGCAGCCAGGGGGGAAGCAATCAGCCCCAGCATTTT. This codes for CASSQGGSNQPQHF.